This T cell receptor (beta chain) was captured by sequencing in a study of cytomegalovirus exposure and HLA in healthy donors. Study in general: The study placed less than 90% of its approximately 360 genotyped donors in the Caucasian-associated ancestry cluster.

There are 15 residues in the CDR3. In germline, CDR1 is SGHRS, CDR2 YFSETQ. The junction had 6 bases not matched to a gene; V was cut back by 1 base and J by 5 bases. The primer mix had 60 Vbeta and 13 Jbeta primers. Sequenced by immunoSEQ multiplex PCR; TCRdb stores in-frame clones only, minus some. The sample shows 100,000 to 150,000 clones, more than 65% of them seen only once. Study outcomes and limitations: Both high specificity and high sensitivity reportedly marked the classifier's diagnosis of cytomegalovirus status.

On this clone: Its specificity is unknown.

At sampling all donors were nominally healthy, likely with unrecorded immune exposures. The receptor was derived from a male donor in good health and CMV-seropositive. The rearrangement links TRBV5-1 to TRBJ2-5, with 9 bases aligning to TRBD1. Source material: PBMCs. The CDR3 DNA sequence: TGCGCCAGCAGCTTGCGGACAGGGGCGGGGGAGACCCAGTACTTC. Translated: CASSLRTGAGETQYF.